This entry describes one TCR beta chain. Its antigen is currently unknown. This entry belongs to a study of shared clonotypes between healthy human individuals. Overall study results and limits: Sampling was confined to blood; repertoires within tissues likely differ. Rarefaction analysis demonstrated incomplete sorted-subset sequencing notwithstanding large depth. Across a handful of donors, naive CD4 shared about 5%, naive CD8 3.5% to 4%, memory CD4 about 2.5%, memory CD8 0.35% to 0.5%.

Naive CD8 populations comprised CD45RO-negative cells positively selected for CCR7, excluding terminally differentiated effector memory CD45RA+ cells. Donors, without exception, were Caucasian adults residing in Nashville, Tennessee. Measured with immunoSEQ multiplex PCR; TCRdb has only the in-frame clones, and not every one. The data show millions of clones, with about 92% seen just once and about 1.8% held by the top ten. The CDR3 has 17 residues. Per germline, CDR1 LNHDA and CDR2 SQIVND (reference sequence). V was pared by 3 bases and J by 0 bases, with 8 bases of the junction left unmatched. This TCR was recovered from a man in his late teens or twenties in good health. Some clones in this sample may be carry-over from other donors' samples. Sequencing was done on a sample of naive CD8+ T cells from PBMCs. V is TRBV19 and J is TRBJ2-1; 7 bases are shared with TRBD2. CDR3 region: CASSIQTSAYSYNEQFF. The DNA of the CDR3 is TGTGCCAGTAGTATTCAAACTAGCGCATACTCCTACAATGAGCAGTTCTTC.